This T cell receptor beta chain was sequenced for a study of early T cells in non-severe SARS-CoV-2 infection. A single record per CDR3 protein comes from TCRdb applying MiXCR to the 5' RACE reads. Altogether about 99,000 distinct CDR3 sequences are present, around 16% being singletons, with the ten largest covering roughly 1.3%. V was clipped by 4 bases and J by 3 bases, with 10 bases between them. CDR1 is MRHNA and CDR2 is SNTAGT in the germline V gene. This CDR3 has 14 amino acids. This clonotype was observed many times. Material for sequencing was whole blood. The chain recombines TRBV6-4 with TRBJ2-1; D possibly corresponds to TRBD2 (6 bases). This TCR came from an adult who was a healthcare worker with PCR-confirmed SARS-CoV-2 infection or an uninfected control (not recorded which). The CDR3 DNA reads as TGTGCCAGCAGTGCACTAGCAGACTACAATGAGCAGTTCTTC. It encodes CASSALADYNEQFF.